This entry lists 19 T cell receptor beta chains sequenced from one sample in a study of blood T cell repertoires in COVID-19. The data were produced by immunoSEQ multiplex PCR, yet TCRdb's version contains in-frame clones alone and is incomplete. Of just under 350,000 clones in the sample, around four fifths were seen once. The sequenced material came from peripheral blood. The receptors shown here come from a man under 40 with active or convalescent COVID-19.

This clone was counted a few times. This chain connects TRBV7-2 to TRBJ2-7, with 8 positions matching TRBD1. Germline CDR1 reads SGHTA; CDR2 reads FQGNSA. V shed 6 bases, J shed 3 bases, and the junction held 4 bases outside the gene matches. The CDR3 extends over 13 amino acids. CDR3 loop: CASRDRVNYEQYF. Here the CDR3 DNA reads TGTGCCAGCAGGGACAGGGTAAACTACGAGCAGTACTTC.

This clone was found a few times. The chain combines TRBV28 with TRBJ1-2; TRBD1 agrees at 10 bases. The CDR3 sequence is 17 residues long. The germline V gene has CDR1 MDHEN and CDR2 SYDVKM. Trimming at V came to 6 bases and at J to 3 bases, leaving 13 bases not matched to a gene. The CDR3 spells CASSPPPGQGKYYGYTF. The CDR3 DNA reads TGTGCCAGCAGCCCTCCCCCGGGACAGGGGAAATACTATGGCTACACCTTC.

The chain recombines TRBV19 with TRBJ1-1; D might be TRBD1 (6 bases). V was clipped by 1 base and J by 2 bases, with 11 bases between them. CDR3 length: 15 amino acids. Germline V gene data show CDR1 as LNHDA and CDR2 as SQIVND (reference sequence). CDR3 nucleotides: TGTGCCAGTAGTATAGTACAGGGCGTCAACACTGAAGCTTTCTTT. This gives the protein CASSIVQGVNTEAFF.

This clone has only one observation. The rearrangement joins TRBV2 to TRBJ2-7; weak D call: TRBD2 (7 bases). The CDR3 loop spans 16 amino acids. The germline V gene has CDR1 SNHLY and CDR2 FYNNEI. V dropped 1 base and J dropped 2 bases, with 15 bases sitting between them. CDR3: CASSEVGGQTAYEQYF. Written as DNA, the CDR3 is TGTGCCAGCAGTGAAGTGGGGGGGCAAACGGCCTACGAGCAGTACTTC.

The chain links TRBV12-3 or TRBV12-4 to TRBJ1-2, with D maybe TRBD1 (5 bases). V lost 7 bases and J 6 bases, leaving 15 bases between the germline ends. This CDR3 comprises 13 residues. The CDR3 DNA reads TGTGCCAGCACCCTTAAGGGGATAGATGGCTACACCTTC. Amino acids: CASTLKGIDGYTF.

Regarding this clone: Other DNA variants within this sample encode the same CDR3. V gene TRBV28 combines with J gene TRBJ2-7; D not resolved. This CDR3 is 12 amino acids long. Germline values: CDR1 MDHEN, CDR2 SYDVKM. V lost 4 bases, J lost 1 base, and 5 bases lay in between. CDR3 amino acids: CASSSVSYEQYF. In DNA, the CDR3 is TGTGCCAGCAGTTCGGTGTCCTACGAGCAGTACTTC.

This clone showed up just a few times. The rearrangement joins TRBV7-8 to TRBJ1-2; 7 positions agree with TRBD1. Trimming took 0 bases from V and 2 from J; bases not matched to a gene: 6. The CDR3 runs 16 residues. The germline CDR1 and CDR2 sequences are SGHVS and FQNEAQ. CDR3 residues: CASSLAGGFLNYGYTF. In DNA form, the CDR3 reads TGTGCCAGCAGCTTAGCAGGGGGCTTCCTGAACTATGGCTACACCTTC.

The genes are TRBV3-1 (or the pseudogene TRBV3-2) and TRBJ2-7; TRBD1 matches at 9 bases. V trimming: 2 bases; J trimming: 5 bases; junction bases outside the gene matches: 4. The CDR3 sequence is 14 residues long. Per germline, CDR1 LGHDT and CDR2 YNNKEL (reference sequence). The CDR3 loop is CASSQLTGGHEQYF. The CDR3 nucleotides are TGTGCCAGCAGCCAATTAACAGGGGGCCACGAGCAGTACTTC.

DNA for the CDR3: TGTGCCAGCAGCGGCCGGGGGGGTTCACCCCTCCACTTT. It specifies CASSGRGGSPLHF. The chain joins TRBV7-2 to TRBJ1-6, with D perhaps TRBD1 (5 bases). The ends were cut back, 5 bases at V and 9 bases at J, with 11 bases in the middle. The CDR3 is 13 amino acids. Per germline, CDR1 SGHTA and CDR2 FQGNSA.

This chain joins TRBV6-1 and TRBJ2-5, with D possibly matching TRBD1 (6 bases). Germline V gene lookup returns CDR1 MNHNS and CDR2 SASEGT. Between the trimmed V and J ends, which lost 2 bases and 10 bases, there was a span of 14 bases. This CDR3 is built from 13 residues. CDR3 region: CASSELSRGGQYF. The CDR3 nucleotides read TGTGCCAGCAGTGAATTGTCGCGAGGGGGCCAGTACTTC.

The chain couples TRBV27 to TRBJ1-2, with D perhaps TRBD1 (6 bases). This CDR3 spans 13 amino acids. Trimming took 5 bases from V and 2 from J, leaving 9 bases between them. Germline values: CDR1 MNHEY, CDR2 SMNVEV (reference sequence). The CDR3 nucleotides are TGTGCCAGCAGTGACAGGAGGAACTATGGCTACACCTTC. It codes for CASSDRRNYGYTF.

This clone was detected only once. V is TRBV27 and J is TRBJ2-7; D unclear. CDR3 length: 14 amino acids. Trimming stripped 2 bases from V and 2 bases from J, with 10 bases between. In germline, CDR1 is MNHEY, CDR2 SMNVEV (reference sequence). The CDR3 DNA reads TGTGCCAGCAGTTTAGGCGGCTGGACCTACGAGCAGTACTTC. Translation gives CASSLGGWTYEQYF.

The chain has TRBV7-9 and TRBJ2-7, with 11 positions matching TRBD1. With V trimmed by 4 bases and J by 7 bases, 12 bases remained unmatched. The CDR3 runs 16 residues. CDR1 is SEHNR, CDR2 FQNEAQ, per germline (reference sequence). CDR3 amino acids: CASSSSGTGGLREQYF. The CDR3 DNA reads TGTGCCAGCAGCTCATCCGGGACAGGGGGGCTTCGGGAGCAGTACTTC.

The V call is TRBV19, the J call TRBJ1-2; no clear D gene. Germline CDR1 is LNHDA and CDR2 is SQIVND (reference sequence). The length of the CDR3 is 16 residues. Trimming shortened V by 5 bases and J by 1 base, and 17 bases separated the two germline ends. CDR3 bases: TGTGCCAGTAGTGAGAGAGCCACCCTCAATAACTATGGCTACACCTTC. Its protein product is CASSERATLNNYGYTF. The full variable domain, its missing parts supplied by reference TRBV19 and TRBJ1-2, is DGGITQSPKYLFRKEGQNVTLSCEQNLNHDAMYWYRQDPGQGLRLIYYSQIVNDFQKGDIAEGYSVSREKKESFPLTVTSAQKNPTAFYLCASSERATLNNYGYTFGSGTRLTVV.

This clone showed up just once. The rearrangement links TRBV19 to TRBJ1-2; D gene ambiguous. Germline V gene data show CDR1 as LNHDA and CDR2 as SQIVND (reference sequence). Trimming took 6 bases from V and 6 from J, leaving 17 bases between them. The CDR3 has 14 residues. The CDR3 here is CASSISPLGNGYTF. The CDR3 DNA reads TGTGCCAGTAGCATATCCCCACTAGGCAATGGCTACACCTTC.

J is TRBJ1-5 and V is TRBV19; the D is unclear. Germline V gives CDR1 LNHDA, CDR2 SQIVND (reference sequence). The CDR3 covers 14 residues. V was cut by 3 bases and J by 4 bases, with 10 bases left in between. The CDR3 protein is CASSMVAGNQPQHF. The CDR3 DNA sequence: TGTGCCAGTAGTATGGTGGCAGGAAATCAGCCCCAGCATTTT.

This rearrangement joins TRBV10-1 to TRBJ1-4, with 10 bases matching TRBD1. The CDR3 totals 15 residues. The V segment lost 4 bases and the J segment 7 bases; nucleotides outside the gene matches: 6. Looked up from germline, CDR1 is WNHNN and CDR2 is SYGVQD (reference sequence). In DNA, the CDR3 is TGCGCCAGCAGTGGGCCGGGACAGGGGTCTGAAAAACTGTTTTTT. Its translation: CASSGPGQGSEKLFF.

This clone appeared once. V is TRBV5-1 and J is TRBJ2-2; 7 nucleotides match TRBD1. Germline CDR1 reads SGHRS; CDR2 reads YFSETQ. The CDR3 has 16 residues. V lost 0 bases to trimming and J lost 0 bases; unmatched junction nucleotides: 2. The chain's CDR3 is CASSLDRGANTGELFF. CDR3 DNA: TGCGCCAGCAGCTTGGACAGGGGCGCGAACACCGGGGAGCTGTTTTTT.

The chain recombines TRBV3-1 (or the pseudogene TRBV3-2) with TRBJ1-1, with D tentatively TRBD1 (5 bases). Germline CDR1 is LGHDT and CDR2 is YNNKEL (reference sequence). The ends were cut back, 4 bases at V and 6 bases at J, with 15 bases in the middle. The CDR3 length is 14 residues. This chain's CDR3 is CASSPFWGEAEAFF. DNA of the CDR3: TGTGCCAGCAGCCCCTTCTGGGGGGAAGCTGAAGCTTTCTTT.